This paragraph covers one T cell receptor beta chain sequence. Many counts were recorded for this clonotype. Its antigen is still unknown. Per-base quality was not reported, and no clone a single base away is much larger than it. The approximately 41 donors, aged 6 to 90 years, were systemically healthy Caucasian individuals from Russia. About 9.8 milliliters of peripheral blood were drawn from each donor into EDTA-treated Vacutainer tubes. Ficoll-Paque density-gradient centrifugation was used to isolate PBMCs, with at least 7 million per sample. Total RNA was extracted from PBMCs with Trizol reagent, with at least 5.5 micrograms obtained per sample. Naive CD45RAhigh/CD27high T cell percentages were measured by flow cytometry on a PBMC aliquot from every donor. The sample is drawn from a study of blood T cells in healthy people across ages (dated by TCRdb to between 2015 and 2017). For the wider study: In model experiments, template switching captured about one uniquely barcoded TCR beta cDNA molecule for every two T cells. Age-related changes in TCR beta repertoire diversity were measured in the study by deep sequencing normalized with unique cDNA molecular identifiers. Four age groups were formed from the donors: young (average approximately 15 years), middle-aged (approximately 40), aged (approximately 60) and long-lived (roughly 88). To avoid experimental bias, donors of different ages were randomly spread across the sequencing lanes. Two additional independent replicas of 1 million unique cDNA reads from the same blood draw were analyzed for two donors (one aged 18 to 30 and one aged 80 or older). Results the study describes overall, beyond this receptor: Estimates of total diversity based on one million sequenced T cells were regarded as lower bounds and as underestimates. Compared with the aged group, the long-lived group had more naive CD4+ T cells, fewer expanded clones and increased TCR diversity, suggesting age selection. A strong correlation was found between observed TCR beta diversity and the percentage of naive T cells measured by flow cytometry. As age increased, observed TCR beta diversity per million T cells dropped in a roughly linear way, and a significant reduction was already evident by age about 40. Donor CMV infection status was unknown, potentially confounding age-related changes in expanded clonotypes. Bulk unsorted PBMC profiling prevented conclusive comparison of naive and antigen-experienced compartments.

CDR1 and CDR2, looked up from the germline V gene, are MNHNS and SASEGT. Including the terminal cysteine and phenylalanine, the CDR3 comprises 16 residues. Only CDR3 DNA is held: 48 bases, read in frame from base 1. V ends up 2 bases short and J 2 bases short, with an unmatched junction base count of 6. The method was 5' RACE. Sequencing relied on an Illumina HiSeq 2500. The second PCR ran for roughly 6 to 11 cycles and used a J-beta primer mix along with a sample-barcoded 5' primer. A unique molecular identifier was introduced onto each TCR beta cDNA molecule by a template-switch 5' adaptor carrying 12 random nucleotides. Each sample yielded at least 2.5 million CDR3-containing paired-end reads. The Mint cDNA synthesis kit, primed by a TRBC-specific oligonucleotide, was used to synthesize first-strand cDNA from all RNA. Following uracil-DNA glycosylase treatment, all cDNA underwent a first 18-cycle PCR with the universal primers M1SS and BC2_uni_R. Regarding the original processing steps: For normalization, 1 million high-quality reads, each with a distinct molecular identifier, were randomly selected from each sample. Reads sharing molecular identifiers were discarded rather than binned into consensus sequences. MiTCR, with a Q25 quality threshold and the strictest error-elimination algorithm, was used for CDR3 identification, clonotype clustering and error correction. Lower-bound total TCR beta diversity was estimated with a nonparametric unseen species model using Euler transformation. TCRdb trimmed public reads at Q25 via fastp, called clones via MiXCR and kept in-frame beta chains. Every entry covers one CDR3 protein and lists the most common genes and DNA from its rows. The V and J calls shown here were made by TCRdb, not taken from the authors' results. This sample lists 920,000 or so distinct CDR3 sequences; around 43% were detected once. Under 20% of the sample rests with the top ten.

This receptor chain uses TRBV6-1 and TRBJ2-3, and TRBD1 aligns with 8 junction nucleotides. The sequencing sample was made of blood. The clonotype originates from a woman in her fifties or sixties in good health. The sequenced DNA is TGTGCCAGCAGTGAATCCGGGACAGGACCCACAGATACGCAGTATTTT. Its translation is CASSESGTGPTDTQYF.